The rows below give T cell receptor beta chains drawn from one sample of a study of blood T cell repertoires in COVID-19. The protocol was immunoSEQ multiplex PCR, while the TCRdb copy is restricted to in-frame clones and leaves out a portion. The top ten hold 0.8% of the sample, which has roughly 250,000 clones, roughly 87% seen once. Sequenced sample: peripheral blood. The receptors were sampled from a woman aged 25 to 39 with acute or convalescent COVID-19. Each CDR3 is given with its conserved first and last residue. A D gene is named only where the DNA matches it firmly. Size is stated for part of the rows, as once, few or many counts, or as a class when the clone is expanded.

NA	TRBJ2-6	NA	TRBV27	CASQDRTSGANVLTF	TGTGCCAGCCAGGACAGAACCTCTGGGGCCAACGTCCTGACTTTC
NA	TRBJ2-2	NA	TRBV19	CASSIALFNTGELFF	TGTGCCAGTAGTATAGCACTATTTAACACCGGGGAGCTGTTTTTT
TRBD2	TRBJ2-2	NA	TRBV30	CAWSGLAGVAGELFF	TGTGCCTGGAGTGGACTAGCGGGAGTCGCCGGGGAGCTGTTTTTT
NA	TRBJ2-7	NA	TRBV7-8	CASSLSRGNDEQYF	TGTGCCAGCAGCTTATCTAGGGGGAATGACGAGCAGTACTTC
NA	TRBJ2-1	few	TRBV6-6	CASRPFGGRADNEQFF	TGTGCCAGTCGGCCGTTTGGCGGCAGGGCGGACAATGAGCAGTTCTTC
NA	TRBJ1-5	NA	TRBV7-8	CASSQQMNNQPQHF	TGTGCCAGCAGCCAACAAATGAACAATCAGCCCCAGCATTTT
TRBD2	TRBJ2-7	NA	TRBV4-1	CASSLGLAGLYEQYF	TGCGCCAGCAGCCTAGGACTAGCGGGGCTCTACGAGCAGTACTTC
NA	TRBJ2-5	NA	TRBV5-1	CASSSGGVKETQYF	TGCGCCAGCAGCTCCGGAGGGGTTAAGGAGACCCAGTACTTC
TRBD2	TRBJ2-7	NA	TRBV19	CASSITSGFYEQYF	TGTGCCAGTAGTATTACTAGCGGGTTTTACGAGCAGTACTTC
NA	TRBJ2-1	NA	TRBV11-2	CASSLGTVAYNEQFF	TGTGCCAGCAGCTTAGGTACGGTAGCCTACAATGAGCAGTTCTTC
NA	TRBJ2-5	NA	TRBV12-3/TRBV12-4	CASSPPEARTQYF	TGTGCCAGCAGCCCCCCGGAGGCCAGGACCCAGTACTTC
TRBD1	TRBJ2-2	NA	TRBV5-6	CASSFGAGGWTGELFF	TGTGCCAGCAGCTTTGGTGCAGGGGGCTGGACCGGGGAGCTGTTTTTT
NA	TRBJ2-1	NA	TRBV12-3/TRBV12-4	CASSLASEYEFF	TGTGCCAGCAGTTTGGCTAGCGAATATGAGTTCTTC
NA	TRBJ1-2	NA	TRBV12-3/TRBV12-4	CASSSTVTYGYTF	TGTGCCAGCAGTTCGACAGTAACCTATGGCTACACCTTC
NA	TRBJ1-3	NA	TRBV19	CASSILTAPGNTIYF	TGTGCCAGTAGTATTTTGACAGCTCCTGGAAACACCATATATTTT
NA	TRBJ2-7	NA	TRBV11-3	CASSLGGGKYEQYF	TGTGCCAGCAGCTTAGGTGGCGGGAAATACGAGCAGTACTTC
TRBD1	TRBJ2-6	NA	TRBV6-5	CASSWTGGSGANVLTF	TGTGCCAGCAGTTGGACAGGCGGGTCGGGGGCCAACGTCCTGACTTTC